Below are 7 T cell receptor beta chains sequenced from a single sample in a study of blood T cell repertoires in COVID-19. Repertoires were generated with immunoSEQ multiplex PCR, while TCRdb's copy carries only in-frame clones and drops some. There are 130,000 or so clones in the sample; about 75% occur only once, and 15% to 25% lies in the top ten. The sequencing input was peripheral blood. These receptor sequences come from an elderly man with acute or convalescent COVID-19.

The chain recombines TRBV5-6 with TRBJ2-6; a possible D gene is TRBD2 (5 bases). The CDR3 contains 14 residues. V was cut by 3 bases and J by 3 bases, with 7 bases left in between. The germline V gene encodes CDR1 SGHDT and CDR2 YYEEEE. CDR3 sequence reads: CASSWERGANVLTF. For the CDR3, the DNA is TGTGCCAGCAGCTGGGAGCGTGGGGCCAACGTCCTGACTTTC.

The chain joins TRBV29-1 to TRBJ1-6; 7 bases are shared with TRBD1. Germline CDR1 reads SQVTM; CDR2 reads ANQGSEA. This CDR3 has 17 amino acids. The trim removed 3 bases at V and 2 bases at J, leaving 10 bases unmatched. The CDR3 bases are TGCAGCGTTGAGGGGAGGCAGGGGGTGCCCTATAATTCACCCCTCCACTTT. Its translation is CSVEGRQGVPYNSPLHF. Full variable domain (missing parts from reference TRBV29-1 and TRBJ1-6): SAVISQKPSRDICQRGTSLTIQCQVDSQVTMMFWYRQQPGQSLTLIATANQGSEATYESGFVIDKFPISRPNLTFSTLTVSNMSPEDSSIYLCSVEGRQGVPYNSPLHFGNGTRLTVT.

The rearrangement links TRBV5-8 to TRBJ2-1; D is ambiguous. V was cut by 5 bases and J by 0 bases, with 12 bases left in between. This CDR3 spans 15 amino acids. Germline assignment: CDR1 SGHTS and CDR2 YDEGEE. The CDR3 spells CASRPSGSSYNEQFF. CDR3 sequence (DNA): TGTGCCAGCAGACCCTCAGGTAGCTCCTACAATGAGCAGTTCTTC. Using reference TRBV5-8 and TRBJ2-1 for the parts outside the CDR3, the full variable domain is EAGVTQSPTHLIKTRGQQATLRCSPISGHTSVYWYQQALGLGLQFLLWYDEGEERNRGNFPPRFSGRQFPNYSSELNVNALELEDSALYLCASRPSGSSYNEQFFGPGTRLTVL.

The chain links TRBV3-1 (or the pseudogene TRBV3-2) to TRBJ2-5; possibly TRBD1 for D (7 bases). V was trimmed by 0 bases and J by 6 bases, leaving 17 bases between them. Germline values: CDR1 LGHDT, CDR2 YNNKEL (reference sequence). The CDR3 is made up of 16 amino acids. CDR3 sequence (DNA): TGTGCCAGCAGCCAAGAATCAGGAGGGGGCAGGAAGACCCAGTACTTC. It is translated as CASSQESGGGRKTQYF.

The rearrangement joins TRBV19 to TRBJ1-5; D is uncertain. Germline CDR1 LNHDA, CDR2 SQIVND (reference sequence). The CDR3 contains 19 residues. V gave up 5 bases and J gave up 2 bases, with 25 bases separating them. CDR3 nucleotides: TGTGCCAGTAGTCTCCGCGGAGGGCTTCTGGGAGAGGGCAATCAGCCCCAGCATTTT. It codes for CASSLRGGLLGEGNQPQHF.

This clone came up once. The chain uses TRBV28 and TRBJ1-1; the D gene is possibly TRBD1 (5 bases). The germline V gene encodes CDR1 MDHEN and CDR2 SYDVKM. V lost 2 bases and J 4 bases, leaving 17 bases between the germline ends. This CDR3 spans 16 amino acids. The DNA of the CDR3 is TGTGCCAGCAGTTTAGTAATGAAAGGAAGGGGCACTGAAGCTTTCTTT. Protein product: CASSLVMKGRGTEAFF.

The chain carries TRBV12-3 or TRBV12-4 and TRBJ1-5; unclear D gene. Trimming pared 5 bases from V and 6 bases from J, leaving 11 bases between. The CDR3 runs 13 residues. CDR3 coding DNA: TGTGCCAGCAGTAACGCGGGAGGTCAGCCCCAGCATTTT. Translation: CASSNAGGQPQHF.